This T cell receptor beta chain was sequenced for a study of shared clonotypes between healthy human individuals. The ends were cut back, 4 bases at V and 4 bases at J, with 13 bases in the middle. The germline CDR1 and CDR2 sequences are LGHNA and YNFKEQ. This CDR3 comprises 15 residues. Genomic DNA of each subset was evenly split across several immunoSEQ plates. TCRdb keeps only in-frame clones here, not all; method: immunoSEQ multiplex PCR. The sample contains around 690,000 clones, about 92% of which appear only once. The chain links TRBV4-2 to TRBJ2-2; D is perhaps TRBD1 or TRBD2 (5 bases each). Sequencing was carried out using memory CD8+ T cells from PBMCs. The subset was: CD45RO+ cells pooled with CCR7-negative TemRA cells. The TCR originated in a man aged 18 to 35 in good health. Some clones in this sample may be carry-over from other donors' samples. The chain's CDR3 is CASSPRDGSTGELFF. DNA for the CDR3: TGTGCCAGCAGCCCCCGGGACGGAAGCACCGGGGAGCTGTTTTTT.